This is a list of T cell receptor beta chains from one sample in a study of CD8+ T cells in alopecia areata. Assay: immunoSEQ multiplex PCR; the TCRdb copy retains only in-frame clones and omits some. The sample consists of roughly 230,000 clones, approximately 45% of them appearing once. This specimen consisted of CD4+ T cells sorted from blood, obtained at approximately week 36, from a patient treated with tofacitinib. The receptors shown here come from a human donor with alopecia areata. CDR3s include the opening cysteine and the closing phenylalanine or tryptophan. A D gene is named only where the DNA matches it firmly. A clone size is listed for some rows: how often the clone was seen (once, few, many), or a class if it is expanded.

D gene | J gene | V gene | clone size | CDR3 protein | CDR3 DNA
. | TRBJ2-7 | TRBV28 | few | CASRPSRAPKSLHEQYF | TGTGCCAGCAGGCCCTCAAGGGCGCCTAAATCGCTCCACGAGCAGTACTTC
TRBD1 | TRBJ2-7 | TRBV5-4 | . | CASSLDGTEDEQYF | TGTGCCAGCAGTCTTGATGGGACAGAGGACGAGCAGTACTTC
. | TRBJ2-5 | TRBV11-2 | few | CASSLDLQETQYF | TGTGCCAGCAGCCTGGACCTCCAAGAGACCCAGTACTTC
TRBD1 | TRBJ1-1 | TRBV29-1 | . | CSVAQNRGSTEAFF | TGCAGCGTTGCCCAGAACAGGGGATCTACTGAAGCTTTCTTT
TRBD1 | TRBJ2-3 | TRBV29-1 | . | CSLLAGTGNSDTQYF | TGCAGCTTACTAGCCGGGACAGGGAATTCAGATACGCAGTATTTT
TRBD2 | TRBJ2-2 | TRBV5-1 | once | CASSSGTSSTGELFF | TGCGCCAGCAGCTCAGGGACTAGCAGCACCGGGGAGCTGTTTTTT
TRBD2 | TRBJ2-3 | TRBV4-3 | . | CASSQARGVSTDTQYF | TGCGCCAGCAGCCAAGCCCGGGGGGTTAGCACAGATACGCAGTATTTT
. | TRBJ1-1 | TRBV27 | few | CASSLGGAGRAFF | TGTGCCAGCAGTTTAGGAGGGGCAGGGAGGGCTTTCTTT
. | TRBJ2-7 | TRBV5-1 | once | CATQTWDTSYEQYF | TGCGCCACACAAACCTGGGACACATCCTACGAGCAGTACTTC
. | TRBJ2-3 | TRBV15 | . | CATSRGGTGTDTQYF | TGTGCCACCAGCAGAGGGGGGACTGGCACAGATACGCAGTATTTT
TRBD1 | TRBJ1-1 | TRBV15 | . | CATSSGTGENTEAFF | TGTGCCACCAGCAGTGGGACAGGGGAGAACACTGAAGCTTTCTTT
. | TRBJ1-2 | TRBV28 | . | CASSQNRDGSTF | TGTGCCAGCAGTCAAAATAGGGATGGGAGCACCTTC
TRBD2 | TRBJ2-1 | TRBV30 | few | CAWRGFLTSGTHYNEQFF | TGTGCCTGGAGGGGGTTTCTTACTAGCGGGACCCACTACAATGAGCAGTTCTTC
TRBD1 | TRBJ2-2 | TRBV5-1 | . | CASSPRWTGTGVSGELFF | TGCGCCAGCAGCCCAAGGTGGACCGGGACAGGGGTTTCCGGGGAGCTGTTTTTT
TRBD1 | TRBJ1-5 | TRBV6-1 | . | CASSELTGTGGRQPQHF | TGTGCCAGCAGTGAATTGACCGGGACAGGGGGCCGTCAGCCCCAGCATTTT
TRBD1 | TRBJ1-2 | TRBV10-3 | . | CAISEGRGGEYGYTF | TGTGCCATCAGTGAGGGTCGAGGGGGCGAGTATGGCTACACCTTC
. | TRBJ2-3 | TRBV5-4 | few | CASSRTLDTQYF | TGTGCCAGCAGCCGCACCCTAGATACGCAGTATTTT
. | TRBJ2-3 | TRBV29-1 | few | CSVEGAGTDTQYF | TGCAGCGTTGAGGGGGCAGGCACAGATACGCAGTATTTT
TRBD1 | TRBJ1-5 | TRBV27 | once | CASSRGQGLYSNQPQHF | TGTGCCAGCAGTAGGGGACAGGGGCTTTATAGCAATCAGCCCCAGCATTTT
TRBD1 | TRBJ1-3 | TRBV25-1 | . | CASSARDRAGNTIYF | TGTGCCAGCAGTGCTCGGGACAGAGCTGGAAACACCATATATTTT
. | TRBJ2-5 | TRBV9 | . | CASSVAGSQETQYF | TGTGCCAGCAGCGTAGCAGGCAGCCAAGAGACCCAGTACTTC
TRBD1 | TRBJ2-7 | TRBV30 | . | CAWSVEDRGLEQYF | TGTGCCTGGAGTGTAGAGGACAGGGGGCTCGAGCAGTACTTC
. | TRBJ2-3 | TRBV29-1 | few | CSVDGSGTDTQYF | TGCAGCGTTGACGGGAGTGGCACAGATACGCAGTATTTT
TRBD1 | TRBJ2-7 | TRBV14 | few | CASSRTGGYEQYF | TGTGCCAGCAGCCGGACAGGGGGCTACGAGCAGTACTTC
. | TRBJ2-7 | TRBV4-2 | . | CASSLGGPPAEQYF | TGTGCCAGCAGCCTGGGTGGCCCGCCGGCCGAGCAGTACTTC
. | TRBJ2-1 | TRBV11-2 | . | CASSLDRGREQFF | TGTGCCAGCAGCTTAGATAGGGGAAGGGAGCAGTTCTTC
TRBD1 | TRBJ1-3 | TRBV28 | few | CASSRDRLKGNTIYF | TGTGCCAGCAGCCGGGACAGGCTCAAAGGAAACACCATATATTTT
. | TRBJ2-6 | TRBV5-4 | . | CASSLDGTGANVLTF | TGTGCCAGCAGCTTGGATGGGACTGGGGCCAACGTCCTGACTTTC
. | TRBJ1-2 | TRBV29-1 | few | CSVPGRDYGYTF | TGCAGCGTCCCGGGAAGGGACTATGGCTACACCTTC
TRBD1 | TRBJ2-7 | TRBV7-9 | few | CASSPPGQVYEQYF | TGTGCCAGCAGTCCTCCGGGACAGGTCTACGAGCAGTACTTC
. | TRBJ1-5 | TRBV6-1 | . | CASRQGGSNQPQHF | TGTGCCAGCAGACAGGGAGGTAGCAATCAGCCCCAGCATTTT
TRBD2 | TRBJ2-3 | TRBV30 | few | CAWAGEDTQYF | TGTGCCTGGGCGGGGGAAGATACGCAGTATTTT
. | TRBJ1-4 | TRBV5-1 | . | CASSLEGANEKLFF | TGCGCCAGCAGCTTGGAAGGAGCTAATGAAAAACTGTTTTTT
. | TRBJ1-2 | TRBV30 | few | CAWSDRPLGGYTF | TGTGCCTGGAGTGATCGCCCCCTCGGCGGCTACACCTTC
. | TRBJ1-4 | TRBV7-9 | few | CASSGEGYEKLFF | TGTGCCAGCAGCGGGGAGGGATACGAAAAACTGTTTTTT
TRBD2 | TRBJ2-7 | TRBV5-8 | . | CASSFGFSGSYEQYF | TGTGCCAGCAGCTTTGGTTTTAGCGGGAGCTACGAGCAGTACTTC
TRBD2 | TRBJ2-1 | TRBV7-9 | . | CASKTSGASYNEQFF | TGTGCCAGCAAGACGAGCGGGGCCTCCTACAATGAGCAGTTCTTC
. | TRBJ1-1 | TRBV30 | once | CAWSASRGEPFF | TGTGCCTGGAGTGCCTCCCGGGGGGAACCTTTCTTT
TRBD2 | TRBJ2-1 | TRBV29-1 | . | CSVATSGTSYNEQFF | TGCAGCGTTGCCACTAGCGGGACCTCCTACAATGAGCAGTTCTTC
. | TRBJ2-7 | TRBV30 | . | CAWSHGAYEQYF | TGTGCCTGGAGTCACGGGGCCTACGAGCAGTACTTC
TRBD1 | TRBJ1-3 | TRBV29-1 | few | CSVGGQGDTIYF | TGCAGCGTTGGAGGACAGGGGGACACCATATATTTT
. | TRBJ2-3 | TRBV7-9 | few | CASSPGRLTDTQYF | TGTGCCAGCAGCCCCGGCCGCCTCACAGATACGCAGTATTTT
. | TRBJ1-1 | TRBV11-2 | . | CASTELGKDTEAFF | TGTGCCAGCACCGAATTGGGGAAGGACACTGAAGCTTTCTTT
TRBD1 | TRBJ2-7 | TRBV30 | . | CACPTGGDEQYF | TGTGCCTGCCCGACAGGGGGGGACGAGCAGTACTTC
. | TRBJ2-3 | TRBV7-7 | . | CASSLVWGGTQYF | TGTGCTAGCAGCTTAGTGTGGGGTGGTACGCAGTATTTT
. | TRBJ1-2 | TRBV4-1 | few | CASSQEWYGYTF | TGCGCCAGCAGCCAAGAGTGGTATGGCTACACCTTC
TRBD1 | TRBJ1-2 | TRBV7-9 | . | CASSARQGPGYTF | TGTGCCAGCAGCGCTAGACAGGGTCCGGGCTACACCTTC
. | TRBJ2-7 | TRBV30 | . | CAWTGRPDHEQYF | TGTGCCTGGACCGGACGGCCGGACCACGAGCAGTACTTC